This T cell receptor (beta chain) was profiled in a study of OX40 agonist ivuxolimab in advanced cancers. Study-wide context: Of the patients, three showed partial responses, one with hepatocellular carcinoma and two with cutaneous melanoma.

Profiled with immunoSEQ multiplex PCR; TCRdb holds only in-frame clones, not every one. In the table there are around 66,000 clones, roughly nine tenths of which are singletons. Germline values: CDR1 SGDLS, CDR2 YYNGEE. The CDR3 runs 14 residues. V lost 0 bases to trimming and J lost 5 bases, with 10 bases between them. The specimen comprised CD4+ or CD8+ T cells sorted from blood, sampled in a trial of the OX40 agonist ivuxolimab. The chain recombines TRBV9 with TRBJ2-3; unclear D gene. The sequence was obtained from an adult with an advanced solid tumor such as melanoma, head and neck, liver or kidney cancer. The CDR3 sequence is CASSVEGAGDTQYF. CDR3 in DNA: TGTGCCAGCAGCGTAGAGGGCGCCGGAGATACGCAGTATTTT.